The 15 T cell receptor beta chains given below trace back to one sample, sequenced in a study of T cells in Graves' hyperthyroidism and ophthalmopathy. Amplified TCR beta CDR3 regions came from RNA transcripts. The HTBI primer set was used in a first-round RT-PCR of the TCR CDR3. TCRdb fed the multiplex PCR reads into MiXCR, producing one record per CDR3 protein. The table lists hundreds of thousands of distinct CDR3 sequences, about 15% of them singletons. Sequencing used blood. The receptors were gathered from a man between 18 and 35 years old with Graves' ophthalmopathy.

This clonotype was seen once. One base away lies a much larger clone, so this may be a sequencing read error. The V call is TRBV6-5, the J call TRBJ2-5, with D perhaps TRBD2 (5 bases). This CDR3 contains 12 residues. Germline CDR1 and CDR2: MNHEY and SVGAGI. CDR3 sequence: CASSYSWETQCF. The CDR3 DNA follows: TGTGCCAGCAGTTACTCTTGGGAGACCCAGTGCTTC.

Ten or more counts support this clonotype. This chain joins TRBV30 and TRBJ2-7; TRBD2 is a possible D gene (5 bases). CDR1 and CDR2 from the germline V gene are GTSNPN and SVGIG (reference sequence). This CDR3 contains 17 residues. Trimming cost V 0 bases and J 4 bases, with 22 bases left between them. Here the CDR3 reads CAWSVGVFGRSGYEQYF. The CDR3 nucleotides are TGTGCCTGGAGTGTAGGTGTGTTTGGGCGTTCGGGGTACGAGCAGTACTTC.

This clonotype occurred many times. V usage is TRBV14 and J usage is TRBJ1-2; weak D call: TRBD1 (6 bases). Per the germline V gene, CDR1 is SGHDN and CDR2 is FVKESK. The CDR3 consists of 15 residues. The germline V and J ends were trimmed by 1 base and 5 bases, with 14 bases remaining between them. The CDR3 sequence is CASSQGTATGYGYTF. The CDR3 bases are TGTGCCAGCAGCCAAGGGACAGCGACGGGTTATGGCTACACCTTC. The variable domain in full, completed from reference TRBV14 and TRBJ1-2, reads EAGVTQFPSHSVIEKGQTVTLRCDPISGHDNLYWYRRVMGKEIKFLLHFVKESKQDESGMPNNRFLAERTGGTYSTLKVQPAELEDSGVYFCASSQGTATGYGYTFGSGTRLTVV.

This clonotype was seen ten or more times. The J gene is TRBJ1-5, the V gene TRBV7-8, with D uncertain. This CDR3 contains 14 residues. The germline gives CDR1 SGHVS, CDR2 FQNEAQ. V was trimmed by 8 bases and J by 1 base, leaving 12 bases between them. The CDR3 nucleotides read TGTGCCAGCGGCCCGGGGATGAGCAATCAGCCCCAGCATTTT. Its protein is CASGPGMSNQPQHF.

The chain joins TRBV29-1 to TRBJ2-1; 7 nucleotides line up with TRBD2. The CDR3 spans 16 residues. The V gene end was trimmed by 4 bases and the J gene end by 0 bases; junction bases not matched to a gene: 9. Germline-derived CDR1 and CDR2 are SQVTM and ANQGSEA. Here the CDR3 reads CSVGGGPVSSYNEQFF. The CDR3, as DNA: TGCAGCGTTGGGGGGGGACCGGTCAGCTCCTACAATGAGCAGTTCTTC.

The chain links TRBV7-6 to TRBJ1-3; 9 nucleotides align to TRBD1. V shed 5 bases, J shed 2 bases, and the junction held 4 bases outside the gene matches. Germline V CDR1 and CDR2: SGHVS, FNYEAQ. The CDR3 is 15 residues long. For the CDR3, the DNA is TGTGCCAGCAGCCTGGGACAGGGCACTGGAAACACCATATATTTT. It is translated as CASSLGQGTGNTIYF. Full variable domain (outside the CDR3, taken from reference TRBV7-6 and TRBJ1-3): GAGVSQSPRYKVTKRGQDVALRCDPISGHVSLYWYRQALGQGPEFLTYFNYEAQQDKSGLPNDRFSAERPEGSISTLTIQRTEQRDSAMYRCASSLGQGTGNTIYFGEGSWLTVV.

Many counts were recorded for this clonotype. The gene calls are TRBV6-1 and TRBJ1-1; 7 bases agree with TRBD1. V shed 6 bases, J shed 1 base, and the junction held 2 bases outside the gene matches. This CDR3 comprises 13 residues. Germline V CDR1 and CDR2: MNHNS, SASEGT. For the CDR3, the DNA is TGTGCCAGCAGCCGGACAGGGAACACTGAAGCTTTCTTT. Protein: CASSRTGNTEAFF.

This clonotype was observed at least ten times. The V call is TRBV6-1, the J call TRBJ2-5, with 10 bases aligning to TRBD1. The germline V gene has CDR1 MNHNS and CDR2 SASEGT. Trimming cost V 6 bases and J 2 bases; bases outside gene matches: 6. The CDR3 contains 15 residues. The CDR3 is CASSLGTGVQETQYF. CDR3 sequence (DNA): TGTGCCAGCAGCCTCGGGACAGGGGTACAAGAGACCCAGTACTTC.

The rearrangement uses TRBV19 and TRBJ2-1; 7 bases match TRBD1. Trimming took 3 bases from V and 4 from J; bases not matched to a gene: 6. The germline V gene encodes CDR1 LNHDA and CDR2 SQIVND (reference sequence). This CDR3 spans 15 amino acids. The DNA of the CDR3 is TGTGCCAGTAGTATCAACCCGGACAGGTACAATGAGCAGTTCTTC. As protein: CASSINPDRYNEQFF.

This clonotype was detected ten times or more. The rearrangement uses TRBV30 and TRBJ2-1, with D unclear. Germline CDR1 is GTSNPN and CDR2 is SVGIG (reference sequence). V was clipped by 2 bases and J by 7 bases, with 9 bases between them. CDR3 length: 12 amino acids. The CDR3 spells CAWSPIGNEQFF. CDR3 sequence (DNA): TGTGCCTGGAGTCCCATAGGGAATGAGCAGTTCTTC.

This clonotype came up many times. This rearrangement joins TRBV20-1 to TRBJ2-7; TRBD2 might be the D (5 bases). CDR3 length: 12 residues. The germline gives CDR1 DFQATT, CDR2 SNEGSKA (reference sequence). The V and J ends lost 5 bases and 5 bases respectively, with 13 bases between them. CDR3 sequence: CSAWPSPHEQYF. Written as DNA, the CDR3 is TGCAGTGCTTGGCCTAGCCCCCACGAGCAGTACTTC.

This clonotype has at least ten counts. The chain couples TRBV27 to TRBJ1-2; TRBD1 is a possible D gene (5 bases). The CDR3 runs to 16 residues. The V and J ends lost 0 bases and 6 bases respectively, with 17 bases between them. Looked up from germline, CDR1 is MNHEY and CDR2 is SMNVEV (reference sequence). The CDR3 bases are TGTGCCAGCAGTTTATCTGTTTGGGCAACGGGGGATGGCTACACCTTC. This gives the protein CASSLSVWATGDGYTF.

This clonotype has at least ten counts. The chain recombines TRBV20-1 with TRBJ1-5; TRBD1 is a possible D gene (6 bases). The V end was cut by 5 bases, the J end by 5 bases, with 13 bases between. There are 13 residues in the CDR3. In germline, CDR1 is DFQATT, CDR2 SNEGSKA (reference sequence). The CDR3: CSAAGEVDQPQHF. The CDR3 DNA follows: TGCAGTGCTGCAGGGGAGGTAGATCAGCCCCAGCATTTT.

This chain joins TRBV30 and TRBJ2-1; 13 bases match TRBD2. The CDR3 totals 14 residues. With V trimmed by 7 bases and J by 5 bases, 5 bases remained unmatched. Germline V gene lookup returns CDR1 GTSNPN and CDR2 SVGIG (reference sequence). CDR3 coding DNA: TGTGCCTCGCCGGGACTAGCGGGAAACAATGAGCAGTTCTTC. Its protein product is CASPGLAGNNEQFF.

The sample holds many counts of this clonotype. The genes are TRBV2 and TRBJ1-2; D remains unclear. The CDR3 sequence is 14 residues long. The V end was cut by 2 bases, the J end by 6 bases, with 13 bases between. In germline, CDR1 is SNHLY, CDR2 FYNNEI. CDR3 amino acids: CASSESKTLDGYTF. The CDR3 DNA is TGTGCCAGCAGTGAATCCAAAACCTTGGATGGCTACACCTTC.